The 14 T cell receptor beta chains below were found in one sample sequenced in a study of blood T cell repertoires in COVID-19. Produced via immunoSEQ multiplex PCR; TCRdb's table is partial and in-frame only. Here the sample spans 87,000 or so clones, roughly 86% being singletons. The sequencing input was peripheral blood. These receptors came from a human donor with acute or convalescent COVID-19. The donor label of this sample is uncertain.

V gene TRBV5-1 combines with J gene TRBJ2-1, with 12 bases matching TRBD2. V gave up 3 bases and J gave up 8 bases; unmatched junction bases: 9. From germline, CDR1 is SGHRS and CDR2 YFSETQ. The CDR3 spans 16 residues. In DNA form, the CDR3 reads TGCGCCAGCAGCTCAGTCGGACTAGCGGGGATAGATGAGCAGTTCTTC. It yields the protein CASSSVGLAGIDEQFF.

This rearrangement joins TRBV5-6 to TRBJ1-1, with D maybe TRBD1 (6 bases). The CDR3 contains 16 residues. V lost 3 bases and J lost 4, with 19 bases in between. Germline V gene sequence: CDR1 SGHDT, CDR2 YYEEEE. The CDR3 loop reads CASSSLNRARSTEAFF. The CDR3 DNA reads TGTGCCAGCAGCTCGCTAAACAGGGCAAGAAGCACTGAAGCTTTCTTT.

This clone was counted a single time. Written as DNA, the CDR3 is TGTGCCTGGAGTTCTCCTCGCGTCGGGAGGGCGAACTATGGCTACACCTTC. Translating it yields CAWSSPRVGRANYGYTF. The V call is TRBV30, the J call TRBJ1-2; D gene ambiguous. This CDR3 is 17 amino acids long. CDR1 GTSNPN and CDR2 SVGIG come from the germline V gene (reference sequence). The V and J ends lost 2 bases and 2 bases respectively, with 21 bases between them.

The J gene is TRBJ1-2, the V gene TRBV28; possibly TRBD1 for D (6 bases). Per the germline V gene, CDR1 is MDHEN and CDR2 is SYDVKM. The CDR3 contains 14 residues. Trimming took off 7 bases at V and 4 bases at J, with 16 bases between the two ends. CDR3 coding DNA: TGTGCCAGCACCTGGGGGAACAGGGCCTATGGCTACACCTTC. Translated, it gives CASTWGNRAYGYTF.

The V call is TRBV5-4, the J call TRBJ2-7, with 10 bases that match TRBD1. Germline CDR1 and CDR2: SGHNT and YYREEE (reference sequence). The CDR3 length is 15 residues. V was clipped by 4 bases and J by 4 bases; unmatched bases: 8. The CDR3 DNA reads as TGTGCCAGCAGCCGAGACAGGGGGCGTGTTTACGAGCAGTACTTC. It encodes CASSRDRGRVYEQYF.

The chain carries TRBV4-2 and TRBJ2-5, with a weak D call TRBD1 (5 bases). The CDR3 is 17 amino acids. CDR1 and CDR2 from the germline V gene are LGHNA and YNFKEQ. V gave up 0 bases and J gave up 7 bases, with 21 bases separating them. In nucleotides, the CDR3 is TGTGCCAGCAGCCAAGATACATCCAGGGTATTATCAGGGACCCAGTACTTC. Protein: CASSQDTSRVLSGTQYF.

This chain connects TRBV11-3 to TRBJ1-1, with TRBD1 as a possible D gene (5 bases). V was trimmed by 4 bases and J by 1 base, leaving 13 bases between them. There are 15 residues in the CDR3. Germline V CDR1 and CDR2: SGHNT, YENEEA. DNA of the CDR3: TGTGCCAGCAGCTCAGGCGGGGGGGGGAACACTGAAGCTTTCTTT. Translation gives CASSSGGGGNTEAFF.

This clone was recorded once. This chain links TRBV18 with TRBJ1-1; TRBD1 aligns across 9 bases. The J segment lost 4 bases and the V segment lost 3 bases, leaving 12 bases of the junction unmatched. This CDR3 is 17 amino acids long. Germline loops: CDR1 KGHSH, CDR2 LQKENI. CDR3 protein: CASSPEGQGGLSTEAFF. The CDR3 DNA follows: TGTGCCAGCTCACCCGAGGGACAGGGAGGGTTGAGCACTGAAGCTTTCTTT.

The chain joins TRBV28 to TRBJ1-3, with D perhaps TRBD1 (5 bases). The CDR3 consists of 16 residues. V dropped 5 bases and J dropped 1 base, with 15 bases sitting between them. The V gene's germline CDR1 is MDHEN and CDR2 SYDVKM. The CDR3 sequence: CASSQFNRPSGNTIYF. In DNA form, the CDR3 reads TGTGCCAGCAGTCAATTCAACAGGCCATCTGGAAACACCATATATTTT.

This chain connects TRBV30 to TRBJ1-2, with 8 positions matching TRBD1. The germline gives CDR1 GTSNPN, CDR2 SVGIG (reference sequence). After removal of 1 base from V and 4 bases from J, the junction contained 5 bases not matched to a gene. The CDR3 runs to 14 residues. The CDR3 region has the DNA TGTGCCTGGAGTGGACAGGGGATCTTCTATGGCTACACCTTC. As protein: CAWSGQGIFYGYTF.

V usage is TRBV12-3 or TRBV12-4 and J usage is TRBJ1-1; D is ambiguous. The V end lost 6 bases, the J end lost 2 bases, and 10 bases lay between the germline ends. This CDR3 is 13 amino acids long. CDR3 residues: CASSPLSNTEAFF. The CDR3 coding sequence is TGTGCCAGCAGCCCCCTGTCCAACACTGAAGCTTTCTTT.

The rearrangement joins TRBV7-2 to TRBJ1-6; no definite D call. The CDR3 has 14 residues. V shed 3 bases and J shed 10 bases, with 13 bases lying between them. CDR1 and CDR2 from the germline V gene are SGHTA and FQGNSA. This CDR3 is CASSFTGRGSPLHF. CDR3 DNA sequence: TGTGCCAGCAGCTTTACCGGAAGAGGGTCACCCCTCCACTTT. The full variable domain, its missing parts supplied by reference TRBV7-2 and TRBJ1-6, is GAGVSQSPSNKVTEKGKDVELRCDPISGHTALYWYRQSLGQGLEFLIYFQGNSAPDKSGLPSDRFSAERTGGSVSTLTIQRTQQEDSAVYLCASSFTGRGSPLHFGNGTRLTVT.

The V call is TRBV7-2, the J call TRBJ2-1; D possibly corresponds to TRBD1 (5 bases). The CDR3 totals 14 residues. Germline assignment: CDR1 SGHTA and CDR2 FQGNSA. Trimming removed 5 bases at V and 8 bases at J, with 16 bases between. CDR3 sequence: CASSLGRVYYEQFF. The CDR3 bases are TGTGCCAGCAGCCTGGGCAGGGTGTATTATGAGCAGTTCTTC.

V and J are TRBV6-6 and TRBJ2-5; 7 bases line up with TRBD1. V lost 7 bases, J lost 1 base, and 12 bases stayed unmatched. Germline V CDR1 and CDR2: MNHNY, SVGAGI (reference sequence). The CDR3 is 16 residues long. CDR3 protein: CASTLTGTAPQETQYF. The CDR3 DNA is TGTGCCAGCACCCTTACCGGGACAGCTCCCCAAGAGACCCAGTACTTC.